This T cell receptor (beta chain) was captured in a study of T cell responses to AZD1222 COVID-19 vaccine. The CDR3 length is 18 residues. Looked up from germline, CDR1 is SGHTA and CDR2 is FQGNSA. The ends were cut back, 0 bases at V and 1 base at J, with 18 bases in the middle. Some clones are missing from TCRdb's copy, which holds only in-frame ones; the method was immunoSEQ multiplex PCR. The sample gives about 140,000 clones, approximately 89% of which show up once; around 4.7% is in the top ten. Only a few counts were recorded for this clone. The receptor was derived from an adult in good health. The specimen was peripheral blood, collected on day 0 of AZD1222 vaccination. This chain connects TRBV7-2 to TRBJ1-1; D is possibly TRBD1 (5 bases). The CDR3 is CASSLARGSGVSNTEAFF. CDR3 bases: TGTGCCAGCAGCTTAGCCCGGGGGTCCGGTGTTTCGAACACTGAAGCTTTCTTT.